Below, one T cell receptor beta chain is given with its context. Its antigen is unknown. This record comes from a study of Graves' ophthalmopathy and Graves' hyperthyroidism. Across the study: Hyperthyroidism showing no ophthalmopathy within 18 months of follow-up was stable.

This CDR3 region has 14 residues. Trimming stripped 0 bases from V and 7 bases from J, with 12 bases between. CDR1 is DFQATT, CDR2 SNEGSKA, per germline (reference sequence). Scientists amplified the TCR beta CDR3 regions from RNA transcripts. Scientists carried out first-round RT-PCR using HTBI primers and then a second-round multiplex PCR. TCRdb re-derived calls from the multiplex PCR reads in MiXCR, one entry per CDR3 protein. The sample contains some 1.1 million distinct CDR3 sequences, about 36% of which appear only once. Overall study results and limits: A 13-signature model separated ophthalmopathy from stable hyperthyroidism, about 88% sensitivity, around 79% specificity. With around 65% sensitivity and 72.22% specificity, the model predicted ophthalmopathy progression. Thyroid clonotypes that were expanded above 0.001 frequency mostly also appeared in blood.

The sequencing input was peripheral blood or thyroid tissue (not recorded which). The chain employs TRBV20-1 and TRBJ1-4; D uncertain. The receptor comes from an adult man with Graves' hyperthyroidism. CDR3 in amino acids: CSARDFGQVEKLFF. Here the CDR3 DNA reads TGCAGTGCTAGAGATTTCGGGCAGGTTGAAAAACTGTTTTTT.